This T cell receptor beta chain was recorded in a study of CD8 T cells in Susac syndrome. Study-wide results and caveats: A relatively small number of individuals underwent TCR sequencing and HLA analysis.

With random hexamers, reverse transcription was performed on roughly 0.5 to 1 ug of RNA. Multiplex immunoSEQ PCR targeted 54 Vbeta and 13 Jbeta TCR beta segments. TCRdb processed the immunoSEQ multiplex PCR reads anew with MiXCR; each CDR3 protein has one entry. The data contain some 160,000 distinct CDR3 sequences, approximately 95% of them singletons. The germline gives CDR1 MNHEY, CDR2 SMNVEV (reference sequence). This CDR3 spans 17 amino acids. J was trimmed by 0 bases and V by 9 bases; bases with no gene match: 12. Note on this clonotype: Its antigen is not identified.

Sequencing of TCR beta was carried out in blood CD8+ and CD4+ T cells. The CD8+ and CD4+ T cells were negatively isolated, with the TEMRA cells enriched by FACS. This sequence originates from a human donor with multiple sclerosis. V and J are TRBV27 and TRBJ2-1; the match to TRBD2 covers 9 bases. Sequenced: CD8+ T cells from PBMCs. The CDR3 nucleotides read TGTGCCAGTTCGGGACTAGCTAGGGGAGGCTCCTACAATGAGCAGTTCTTC. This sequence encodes CASSGLARGGSYNEQFF.